This record covers a single TCR beta chain. Its antigen remains unknown. This specimen belongs to a study of cytomegalovirus exposure and HLA in healthy donors. Overall study results and limits: The authors listed 180 or so TCR beta chains as cytomegalovirus-associated.

Researchers ran the PCR with 60 Vbeta and 13 Jbeta primers. Libraries were prepared by immunoSEQ multiplex PCR; TCRdb keeps only in-frame clonotypes and omits some of them. The repertoire has nearly 300,000 clones, just over 85% of them found once; the top ten carry roughly 4%. The germline V gene encodes CDR1 SGHTA and CDR2 FQGTGA. The CDR3 spans 16 residues. V lost 0 bases and J lost 1, with 12 bases in between. The specimen was PBMCs. The chain employs TRBV7-3 and TRBJ1-1; D uncertain. The receptor was isolated from a man between 40 and 49 years old in good health and CMV-seropositive. The DNA of the CDR3 is TGTGCCAGCAGCTTAACTAAGCCAGGCCCGAACACTGAAGCTTTCTTT. Translation gives CASSLTKPGPNTEAFF. The full variable domain, in which reference TRBV7-3 and TRBJ1-1 provide the parts outside the CDR3, is GAGVSQTPSNKVTEKGKYVELRCDPISGHTALYWYRQSLGQGPEFLIYFQGTGAADDSGLPNDRFFAVRPEGSVSTLKIQRTERGDSAVYLCASSLTKPGPNTEAFFGQGTRLTVV.